This T cell receptor (beta chain) derives from a study of CD8+CD57+ T cells in acquired aplastic anemia. Study findings and constraints: Patients and controls had CD8+ Simpson's diversity values that were not significantly distinct. The same twenty-nine CD8+ CDR3 sequences occurred in patients and in controls.

Genomic DNA, serving as template, underwent TCR beta VDJ and CDR3 profiling. Each CDR3 protein gets one entry after TCRdb re-called the reads with MiXCR. In the table there are roughly 190,000 distinct CDR3 sequences, around 50% of which are singletons. On this clonotype: As yet, its antigen is unknown.

This CDR3 spans 15 amino acids. The V and J ends lost 7 bases and 3 bases, in that order; junction bases with no gene match: 9. Per germline, CDR1 ENHRY and CDR2 SYGVKD. The sequenced material came from sorted CD4+, CD8+, or CD8+CD57+ T cells (not recorded which) from PBMCs. V gene TRBV10-3 combines with J gene TRBJ1-2, with TRBD1 identical over 9 bases. This TCR derives from a human donor in good health, serving as a control. The CDR3 loop is CAINRPGQGDYGYTF. CDR3 nucleotide sequence: TGTGCCATCAACAGACCGGGACAGGGAGACTATGGCTACACCTTC.